Presented here are 28 T cell receptor beta chains from one specimen sequenced in a study of blood T cell repertoires in COVID-19. Assay: immunoSEQ multiplex PCR; the TCRdb copy retains only in-frame clones and omits some. The sample yields 200,000 or so clones, roughly 88% seen once. The sequencing input was peripheral blood. These receptors were collected from a man in his sixties with acute or convalescent COVID-19.

The chain employs TRBV6-5 and TRBJ1-2; the D gene is possibly TRBD1 (6 bases). The CDR3 length is 15 residues. The ends were cut back, 2 bases at V and 4 bases at J, with 14 bases in the middle. The germline V gene encodes CDR1 MNHEY and CDR2 SVGAGI. CDR3 DNA sequence: TGTGCCAGCAGTTACAATGGACAGACCACCTATGGCTACACCTTC. Its protein product is CASSYNGQTTYGYTF.

This clone was detected only a few times. CDR3 DNA sequence: TGTGCCAGCAGCCAGGGGGGTAACGGGGAGCTGTTTTTT. Protein product: CASSQGGNGELFF. The V gene is TRBV3-1 (or the pseudogene TRBV3-2), the J gene TRBJ2-2; D might be TRBD2 (6 bases). Trimming removed 3 bases from V and 7 bases from J, with 9 bases in between. Germline CDR1 reads LGHDT; CDR2 reads YNNKEL (reference sequence). The CDR3 covers 13 residues.

This chain joins TRBV19 and TRBJ2-7; 10 positions match TRBD1. V lost 5 bases, J lost 6 bases, and 7 bases stayed unmatched. Per the germline V gene, CDR1 is LNHDA and CDR2 is SQIVND (reference sequence). The CDR3 totals 14 residues. The CDR3: CASSRDRGISEQYF. CDR3 in DNA: TGTGCCAGTAGTCGGGACAGGGGCATCAGCGAGCAGTACTTC.

The chain joins TRBV9 to TRBJ2-1; 9 bases agree with TRBD2. Trimming took 0 bases from V and 0 from J; bases not matched to a gene: 4. This CDR3 is built from 17 residues. Germline V CDR1 and CDR2: SGDLS, YYNGEE. DNA of the CDR3: TGTGCCAGCAGCGTAGAAAGCGGGAGGTACTCCTACAATGAGCAGTTCTTC. Protein sequence: CASSVESGRYSYNEQFF.

This clone was seen just once. The chain links TRBV20-1 to TRBJ1-6; 10 nucleotides agree with TRBD1. The CDR3 is made up of 15 amino acids. Per the germline V gene, CDR1 is DFQATT and CDR2 is SNEGSKA (reference sequence). Losses at the gene ends were 3 bases for V and 9 bases for J; bases not matched to a gene: 8. The CDR3 here is CSASRPGQGTSPLHF. CDR3 nucleotide sequence: TGCAGTGCTAGTAGGCCGGGACAGGGGACTTCACCCCTCCACTTT.

This chain links TRBV28 with TRBJ2-5; 10 bases are shared with TRBD2. The DNA matches TRBJ2-7 better at its end, which makes the J call doubtful. CDR1 is MDHEN, CDR2 SYDVKM, per germline. The length of the CDR3 is 20 residues. The CDR3 spells CASSLGPIIRGTSDSYEQYF. CDR3 bases: TGTGCCAGCAGTCTAGGCCCAATCATTAGGGGGACTAGCGACTCCTACGAGCAGTACTTC.

J is TRBJ2-1 and V is TRBV4-3; D is unresolved. Germline CDR1 reads LGHNA; CDR2 reads YSLEER. V was cut by 0 bases and J by 2 bases, with 14 bases left in between. This CDR3 contains 17 residues. The CDR3 sequence is CASSQDPSGGAYNEQFF. CDR3 nucleotide sequence: TGCGCCAGCAGCCAAGATCCCTCCGGCGGTGCCTACAATGAGCAGTTCTTC.

This clone was recorded once. This rearrangement joins TRBV10-3 to TRBJ1-6; 8 bases are shared with TRBD1. From germline, CDR1 is ENHRY and CDR2 SYGVKD. This CDR3 spans 13 amino acids. The V and J ends lost 6 bases and 7 bases, in that order; junction bases with no gene match: 2. CDR3 bases: TGTGCCATCAGAGACAGGGGCAATTCACCCCTCCACTTT. Translation gives CAIRDRGNSPLHF.

V usage is TRBV27 and J usage is TRBJ2-1; a possible D gene is TRBD2 (5 bases). CDR3 length: 14 amino acids. V lost 6 bases to trimming and J lost 5 bases, with 14 bases between them. The germline V gene encodes CDR1 MNHEY and CDR2 SMNVEV (reference sequence). The CDR3: CASRPAGRNNEQFF. The CDR3 DNA follows: TGTGCCAGCAGGCCCGCGGGCAGAAACAATGAGCAGTTCTTC.

The chain recombines TRBV27 with TRBJ2-5; D is possibly TRBD2 (6 bases). The CDR3 consists of 16 residues. The V end lost 2 bases, the J end lost 5 bases, and 18 bases lay between the germline ends. The germline gives CDR1 MNHEY, CDR2 SMNVEV (reference sequence). This CDR3 reads CASSLKGEAGWETQYF. The CDR3 DNA sequence: TGTGCCAGCAGTTTAAAAGGGGAGGCTGGGTGGGAGACCCAGTACTTC.

This rearrangement joins TRBV7-9 to TRBJ2-1; TRBD2 matches 8 bases. The germline CDR1 and CDR2 sequences are SEHNR and FQNEAQ (reference sequence). J lost 2 bases, V lost 6 bases, and 6 bases had no gene match. The CDR3 loop spans 15 amino acids. The CDR3 DNA reads TGTGCCAGCAGGAAAAGCGGGGGAGCCTACAATGAGCAGTTCTTC. It translates to CASRKSGGAYNEQFF.

This clone showed up just a few times. This sequence joins TRBV6-1 and TRBJ2-1; D gene ambiguous. V lost 2 bases and J lost 4, with 6 bases in between. This CDR3 region has 13 residues. Germline CDR1 reads MNHNS; CDR2 reads SASEGT. In DNA, the CDR3 is TGTGCCAGCAGTGAAAACGGTTACAATGAGCAGTTCTTC. Translation gives CASSENGYNEQFF.

This rearrangement joins TRBV6-2 or TRBV6-3 to TRBJ1-1, with D perhaps TRBD1 (6 bases). This CDR3 has 13 amino acids. The germline V gene has CDR1 MNHEY and CDR2 SVGEGT. V was trimmed by 5 bases and J by 8 bases, leaving 15 bases between them. Here the CDR3 reads CASSPSLGQEAFF. The CDR3 DNA is TGTGCCAGCAGTCCAAGCCTTGGACAGGAAGCTTTCTTT.

This rearrangement joins TRBV11-2 to TRBJ1-1; D is perhaps TRBD1 (6 bases). This CDR3 has 12 residues. V lost 5 bases and J 11 bases, leaving 15 bases between the germline ends. In germline, CDR1 is SGHAT, CDR2 FQNNGV. This chain's CDR3 is CASSEWTVGAFF. In nucleotides, the CDR3 is TGTGCCAGCAGCGAATGGACAGTCGGGGCTTTCTTT.

This clone was counted only a few times. Other DNA sequences in this sample translate to the same CDR3. V gene TRBV3-1 (or the pseudogene TRBV3-2) combines with J gene TRBJ2-3; D is perhaps TRBD2 (5 bases). CDR3 length equals 16 residues. V was clipped by 4 bases and J by 2 bases, with 16 bases between them. Per germline, CDR1 LGHDT and CDR2 YNNKEL (reference sequence). The CDR3 is CASSPFSGSSTDTQYF. Written as DNA, the CDR3 is TGTGCCAGCAGCCCCTTCAGCGGATCTTCCACAGATACGCAGTATTTT.

The CDR3 DNA follows: TGTGCCAGCAGCCGGCCCAGACTAGCGGGAGCCTCGAGCACCGGGGAGCTGTTTTTT. As protein: CASSRPRLAGASSTGELFF. This chain links TRBV3-1 (or the pseudogene TRBV3-2) with TRBJ2-2, with 12 bases identical to TRBD2. Germline V gives CDR1 LGHDT, CDR2 YNNKEL (reference sequence). Losses at the gene ends were 4 bases for V and 4 bases for J; bases not matched to a gene: 13. The CDR3 has 19 residues.

The V call is TRBV19, the J call TRBJ1-5; D unclear. Trimming left V 6 bases short and J 7 bases short, with 13 bases between. This CDR3 has 13 residues. Germline assignment: CDR1 LNHDA and CDR2 SQIVND (reference sequence). The CDR3 DNA is TGTGCCAGTAGCCCGAATGAGGAGCAGCCCCAGCATTTT. As protein: CASSPNEEQPQHF.

This chain connects TRBV10-3 to TRBJ1-2; D possibly corresponds to TRBD1 (6 bases). The germline V gene has CDR1 ENHRY and CDR2 SYGVKD. This CDR3 has 16 amino acids. V was clipped by 5 bases and J by 1 base, with 17 bases between them. The DNA of the CDR3 is TGTGCCATCAGTAAATCCGGGACACTTTATAACTATGGCTACACCTTC. This encodes CAISKSGTLYNYGYTF.

The rearrangement joins TRBV30 to TRBJ2-5, with a weak D call TRBD1 (5 bases). The CDR3 spans 13 residues. The germline gives CDR1 GTSNPN, CDR2 SVGIG (reference sequence). Trimming stripped 2 bases from V and 5 bases from J, with 12 bases between. CDR3 sequence: CAWSQGGPETQYF. DNA of the CDR3: TGTGCCTGGAGTCAGGGTGGACCGGAGACCCAGTACTTC.

The CDR3 DNA follows: TGTGCCATCAGGGGGACTAGCTTCTCGCACGAGCAGTACTTC. Translating it yields CAIRGTSFSHEQYF. The gene calls are TRBV10-3 and TRBJ2-7, with TRBD2 matching 9 bases. The CDR3 spans 14 residues. Trimming removed 6 bases from V and 5 bases from J; junction bases left unmatched: 8. The germline CDR1 and CDR2 sequences are ENHRY and SYGVKD.

The V gene is TRBV9, the J gene TRBJ2-3; D is perhaps TRBD1 (5 bases). The CDR3 runs 16 residues. Deletions cut 3 bases from V and 9 bases from J, with 23 bases between. Germline CDR1 reads SGDLS; CDR2 reads YYNGEE. The chain's CDR3 is CASSAAEPGSYRTQYF. CDR3 in DNA: TGTGCCAGCAGCGCCGCCGAGCCAGGGTCCTATAGGACGCAGTATTTT.

The DNA for the CDR3 is TGTGCCAGCTCACCGACCGCGGGACTAGTGGAGACCCAGTACTTC. Protein: CASSPTAGLVETQYF. The genes are TRBV18 and TRBJ2-5; 8 bases align to TRBD2. This CDR3 has 15 amino acids. J was trimmed by 5 bases and V by 3 bases; bases with no gene match: 8. Germline CDR1 is KGHSH and CDR2 is LQKENI.

This clone appeared once. The chain combines TRBV19 with TRBJ1-1; no firm D call. The CDR3 runs 14 residues. The V gene lost 6 bases and the J gene lost 4 bases, with 15 bases spanning the gap. Germline values: CDR1 LNHDA, CDR2 SQIVND (reference sequence). CDR3 sequence: CASSTRLIPTEAFF. The CDR3 region has the DNA TGTGCCAGTAGCACCCGACTCATTCCCACTGAAGCTTTCTTT.

The rearrangement uses TRBV9 and TRBJ1-4, with 7 nucleotides matching TRBD1. Germline-derived CDR1 and CDR2 are SGDLS and YYNGEE. The CDR3 spans 16 residues. The ends lost 2 bases at V and 6 bases at J; junction bases unmatched: 10. This chain's CDR3 is CASSVGWGQTHEKLFF. The CDR3 DNA reads as TGTGCCAGCAGCGTGGGGTGGGGACAGACTCATGAAAAACTGTTTTTT. The full variable domain, completed using reference TRBV9 and TRBJ1-4, is DSGVTQTPKHLITATGQRVTLRCSPRSGDLSVYWYQQSLDQGLQFLIQYYNGEERAKGNILERFSAQQFPDLHSELNLSSLELGDSALYFCASSVGWGQTHEKLFFGSGTQLSVL.

This chain joins TRBV27 and TRBJ1-1, with 9 bases matching TRBD1. CDR3 length equals 15 residues. The germline V gene has CDR1 MNHEY and CDR2 SMNVEV (reference sequence). Trimming took 2 bases from V and 5 from J; bases not matched to a gene: 6. CDR3 sequence (DNA): TGTGCCAGCAGTTTAACAGGGGGCGGGGGAACTGAAGCTTTCTTT. Translation: CASSLTGGGGTEAFF.

This chain connects TRBV28 to TRBJ1-2, with D uncertain. The germline CDR1 and CDR2 sequences are MDHEN and SYDVKM. The CDR3 contains 14 residues. V dropped 6 bases and J dropped 0 bases, with 11 bases sitting between them. The CDR3 DNA reads as TGTGCCAGCAGGCCTGGAGGTTCTAACTATGGCTACACCTTC. Residues: CASRPGGSNYGYTF.

This clone was observed a single time. This chain links TRBV28 with TRBJ2-7; possibly TRBD1 for D (6 bases). Germline V gives CDR1 MDHEN, CDR2 SYDVKM. This CDR3 is 12 amino acids long. V was shortened by 7 bases and J by 1 base, with 8 bases between the two germline ends. The chain's CDR3 is CASTQGSYEQYF. DNA of the CDR3: TGTGCCAGCACACAGGGATCCTACGAGCAGTACTTC. The whole variable domain, filled in from reference TRBV28 and TRBJ2-7, reads DVKVTQSSRYLVKRTGEKVFLECVQDMDHENMFWYRQDPGLGLRLIYFSYDVKMKEKGDIPEGYSVSREKKERFSLILESASTNQTSMYLCASTQGSYEQYFGPGTRLTVT.

As for this clone: Mismatch with germline at one junction end may stem from a read error. The CDR3 nucleotides read TGTGCTAGCACTCCGGACAGGGGGGACAATGAGCAGTTCTTC. Amino acid sequence: CASTPDRGDNEQFF. The chain recombines TRBV7-7 with TRBJ2-1; 10 bases align to TRBD1. The length of the CDR3 is 14 residues. The germline gives CDR1 SSHAT, CDR2 FNYEAQ (reference sequence).